This T cell receptor beta chain was documented in a study of T-cell reconstitution after alpha-beta-depleted transplantation in children. The CDR3 has 15 amino acids. Looked up from germline, CDR1 is LGHNA and CDR2 is YSLEER. The germline V and J ends were trimmed by 0 bases and 5 bases, with 11 bases remaining between them. This clonotype was counted a single time. Preparation of the TCRbeta library involved a method that used unique molecular identifiers. TCRdb analysed the PCR reads with MiXCR anew, one entry per CDR3 protein. The data show about 400,000 distinct CDR3 sequences, about an eighth seen once.

Sequencing was performed on PBMCs, taken from the stem cell graft. V gene TRBV4-3 combines with J gene TRBJ1-3, with D possibly being TRBD1 (5 bases). The receptor comes from a human donor who donated a stem cell graft to a child with Fanconi anemia. The CDR3 sequence is CASSQDLGARNTIYF. The CDR3 DNA reads TGCGCCAGCAGCCAAGATCTTGGGGCAAGAAACACCATATATTTT.